This T cell receptor beta chain was sequenced during a study of shared clonotypes between healthy human individuals. For the study at large: CD4 naive and CD4 memory each took three plates per donor, while CD8 naive took two and CD8 memory one. Study-wide results and limits: Relative to memory subsets, naive subsets generally showed larger estimated richness. Represented diversity, genetic and exposure-history alike, was limited by few donors.

A remark on this clone: Its antigen is not identified.

Profiling relied on immunoSEQ multiplex PCR, and the TCRdb table lists in-frame clones only, not all of them. The table includes roughly 1,100,000 clones, around 76% detected once. The V end lost 6 bases, the J end lost 2 bases, and 14 bases lay between the germline ends. Germline assignment: CDR1 SNHLY and CDR2 FYNNEI. The CDR3 contains 15 residues. This chain joins TRBV2 and TRBJ1-3, with TRBD1 as a possible D gene (6 bases). The TCR was taken from a man aged 18 to 30 in good health. The sample taken for sequencing was memory CD4+ T cells sorted from blood. Noted subset: CD45RA-negative fraction. The DNA of the CDR3 is TGTGCCAGCAGCCCACGGGGGCTCACTGGAAACACCATATATTTT. Protein sequence: CASSPRGLTGNTIYF.